This T cell receptor (beta chain) was recorded in a study of technical replicates of blood from several donors. Repertoires were generated with immunoSEQ multiplex PCR, while TCRdb's copy carries only in-frame clones and drops some. The data contain roughly 72,000 clones, around 90% of them singletons. Germline V gene sequence: CDR1 GTSNPN, CDR2 SVGIG (reference sequence). J gave up 3 bases and V 0 bases, and 2 bases lay outside the gene matches. The CDR3 is 16 residues long. Sequences were obtained from T cells isolated from PBMCs. The origin of this receptor is a human donor in good health. The chain combines TRBV30 with TRBJ2-3, with 14 bases aligning to TRBD2. In DNA, the CDR3 is TGTGCCTGGAGTGTCTGGACTAGCGGGGGGACAGATACGCAGTATTTT. Its translation: CAWSVWTSGGTDTQYF.